The 17 T cell receptor beta chains below were found in one sample sequenced in a study of regulatory T cells in long-lasting Graves disease. The time point here: newly diagnosed GD, antithyroid drugs for less than 3 months. Researchers made the TCR library from RNA that was extracted from PBMCs. The authors built TCR beta libraries using iRepertoire HTBI primers and Arm-PCR of CDR3 regions. One entry per CDR3 protein, called by TCRdb with MiXCR from the multiplex PCR reads. The table lists approximately 390,000 distinct CDR3 sequences, about 16% of them singletons. Another study also made use of these data, one on T cells in Graves' hyperthyroidism and ophthalmopathy.

The source was peripheral blood mononuclear cells (PBMCs), collected at new diagnosis, from a patient treated with antithyroid drugs. All receptors come from a woman between 18 and 29 years old with Graves disease.

There are many counts of this clonotype. The chain recombines TRBV4-2 with TRBJ2-3; 10 positions agree with TRBD2. The germline CDR1 and CDR2 sequences are LGHNA and YNFKEQ. V was pared by 1 base and J by 2 bases, with 6 bases of the junction left unmatched. The CDR3 sequence is 17 residues long. For the CDR3, the DNA is TGTGCCAGCAGCCAAGTGCGAGCGGGGGGGTCCACAGATACGCAGTATTTT. This sequence encodes CASSQVRAGGSTDTQYF.

The chain links TRBV20-1 to TRBJ2-7; 7 nucleotides line up with TRBD2. Germline trimming cut 4 bases from V and 2 bases from J; bases unmatched to any gene: 14. The CDR3 covers 16 residues. Germline CDR1 reads DFQATT; CDR2 reads SNEGSKA (reference sequence). In DNA, the CDR3 is TGCAGTGCTACGAGGCCTATAGGGACTACCGCCTACGAGCAGTACTTC. Translation: CSATRPIGTTAYEQYF.

This clonotype was found many times. This sequence joins TRBV5-1 and TRBJ2-3; 12 bases fit TRBD2. V was pared by 5 bases and J by 6 bases, with 13 bases of the junction left unmatched. CDR1 is SGHRS and CDR2 is YFSETQ in the germline V gene. This CDR3 is 17 amino acids long. CDR3 sequence reads: CASSPLGTSGRLDTQYF. In nucleotides, the CDR3 is TGCGCCAGCAGTCCCCTCGGAACTAGCGGGAGGCTGGATACGCAGTATTTT.

This clonotype was counted many times. The chain carries TRBV30 and TRBJ1-5; 8 nucleotides align to TRBD1. CDR1 and CDR2 from the germline V gene are GTSNPN and SVGIG (reference sequence). J lost 8 bases, V lost 4 bases, and 10 bases had no gene match. There are 14 residues in the CDR3. The CDR3: CAWNQDRAGEPQHF. The DNA of the CDR3 is TGTGCCTGGAACCAGGACAGGGCCGGTGAGCCCCAGCATTTT.

The chain recombines TRBV6-2 or TRBV6-3 with TRBJ2-5; tentative D call: TRBD1 (6 bases). Germline CDR1 MNHEY, CDR2 SVGEGT. V was cut by 5 bases and J by 1 base, with 17 bases left in between. CDR3 length: 16 amino acids. The CDR3 DNA is TGTGCCAGCAGTGGCTTCTCTCAAGGGGGCCAAGAGACCCAGTACTTC. It is translated as CASSGFSQGGQETQYF.

This clonotype was counted many times. V gene TRBV5-1 combines with J gene TRBJ2-7, with 8 positions matching TRBD1. The germline CDR1 and CDR2 sequences are SGHRS and YFSETQ. The CDR3 runs 14 residues. V lost 5 bases, J lost 3 bases, and 7 bases stayed unmatched. The CDR3, as DNA: TGCGCCAGCAGACGAACAGGGGGAGGCTACGAGCAGTACTTC. It yields the protein CASRRTGGGYEQYF.

This clonotype was detected many times. The junction shows a germline mismatch at one end, possibly a read error. The CDR3: CASSTGTGSYSEQFF. The CDR3 DNA sequence: TGTGCCAGCAGTACCGGGACAGGGAGTTACAGTGAGCAGTTCTTC. V and J are TRBV27 and TRBJ2-1, with TRBD1 identical over 9 bases. Germline loops: CDR1 MNHEY, CDR2 SMNVEV (reference sequence). This CDR3 region has 15 residues.

The sample holds many counts of this clonotype. The rearrangement uses TRBV11-2 and TRBJ1-3, with D perhaps matching TRBD1 (6 bases). The CDR3 is made up of 18 amino acids. V lost 3 bases to trimming and J lost 0 bases, with 18 bases between them. CDR1 and CDR2 from the germline V gene are SGHAT and FQNNGV. CDR3 nucleotides: TGTGCCAGCAGCTTCCACCAGAACGACAGGTTCTCTGGAAACACCATATATTTT. It codes for CASSFHQNDRFSGNTIYF.

This clonotype came up many times. This chain links TRBV2 with TRBJ2-2; 12 nucleotides line up with TRBD2. The CDR3 length is 16 residues. The germline CDR1 and CDR2 sequences are SNHLY and FYNNEI. After removal of 6 bases from V and 5 bases from J, the junction contained 7 bases not matched to a gene. This chain's CDR3 is CASSGTSGRMTGELFF. The CDR3 coding sequence is TGTGCCAGCAGCGGCACTAGCGGGAGGATGACCGGGGAGCTGTTTTTT. The entire variable domain, with the rest obtained from reference TRBV2 and TRBJ2-2, is as follows: EPEVTQTPSHQVTQMGQEVILRCVPISNHLYFYWYRQILGQKVEFLVSFYNNEISEKSEIFDDQFSVERPDGSNFTLKIRSTKLEDSAMYFCASSGTSGRMTGELFFGEGSRLTVL.

This clonotype has a count of ten or more. This chain joins TRBV7-9 and TRBJ2-7; maybe TRBD1 (5 bases). The ends were cut back, 5 bases at V and 1 base at J, with 9 bases in the middle. Germline V gene sequence: CDR1 SEHNR, CDR2 FQNEAQ (reference sequence). The CDR3 totals 13 residues. The CDR3 DNA reads TGTGCCAGCAGCCCCGACAGTTCCTACGAGCAGTACTTC. Its protein is CASSPDSSYEQYF.

This clonotype was observed many times. The V call is TRBV18, the J call TRBJ1-4; D unclear. The CDR3 is 15 amino acids. From germline, CDR1 is KGHSH and CDR2 LQKENI. V was trimmed by 0 bases and J by 1 base, leaving 6 bases between them. As DNA, the CDR3 is TGTGCCAGCTCACCACCAGAAAGAACTAATGAAAAACTGTTTTTT. This codes for CASSPPERTNEKLFF.

A few counts support this clonotype. The chain couples TRBV12-3 or TRBV12-4 to TRBJ1-6; a weak D match, TRBD1 (6 bases). V lost 7 bases and J 10 bases, leaving 14 bases between the germline ends. The CDR3 sequence is 13 residues long. The DNA for the CDR3 is TGTGCCAGCACCTGGGGGACAAGCTCACCCCTCCACTTT. Translation: CASTWGTSSPLHF.

The chain links TRBV2 to TRBJ2-1, with TRBD2 matching 9 bases. Matching the DNA end better, TRBJ2-3 makes the J call doubtful. The CDR3 consists of 12 residues. Germline V gives CDR1 SNHLY, CDR2 FYNNEI. The CDR3 loop reads CASTGELAGQYF. CDR3 in DNA: TGTGCCAGCACCGGGGAACTAGCGGGGCAGTATTTT.

The rearrangement links TRBV4-1 to TRBJ2-3; possible D gene TRBD1, 6 bases. Per germline, CDR1 MGHRA and CDR2 YSYEKL. Trimming pared 3 bases from V and 0 bases from J, leaving 10 bases between. CDR3 length equals 15 residues. CDR3 DNA: TGCGCCAGCAGCCATCAGGGGACAAGCACAGATACGCAGTATTTT. This encodes CASSHQGTSTDTQYF.

There are many counts of this clonotype. This chain links TRBV29-1 with TRBJ2-7, with D possibly matching TRBD1 (5 bases). V was pared by 6 bases and J by 0 bases, with 6 bases between. Per the germline V gene, CDR1 is SQVTM and CDR2 is ANQGSEA. CDR3 length equals 11 residues. Here the CDR3 reads CSVGLSYEQYF. CDR3 in DNA: TGCAGCGTGGGGCTCTCCTACGAGCAGTACTTC.

The chain is built from TRBV19 and TRBJ1-1, with D unclear. Germline CDR1 reads LNHDA; CDR2 reads SQIVND (reference sequence). The CDR3 consists of 14 residues. V lost 1 base, J lost 7 bases, and 13 bases lay in between. The CDR3 nucleotides are TGTGCCAGTAGTATAGTAAGCGGCGGTCGTGAAGCTTTCTTT. Its translation: CASSIVSGGREAFF.

This clonotype was seen at least ten times. CDR3 amino acids: CASSVSGGGGGDTQYF. CDR3 nucleotides: TGTGCCAGCAGCGTTAGCGGAGGGGGAGGTGGAGATACGCAGTATTTT. The chain uses TRBV9 and TRBJ2-3; the D gene could be TRBD1 or TRBD2 (6 bases each). From germline, CDR1 is SGDLS and CDR2 YYNGEE. V lost 2 bases to trimming and J lost 5 bases, with 18 bases between them. The CDR3 is 16 amino acids.